These 20 T cell receptor beta chains share one sample of origin, sequenced in a study of blood T cell repertoires in COVID-19. Some clones are missing from TCRdb's copy, which holds only in-frame ones; the method was immunoSEQ multiplex PCR. The sample holds about 220,000 clones; roughly 85% are singletons and the top ten take less than 4%. Sequenced: PBMCs or T cells enriched from blood (not recorded which). Receptors were obtained from a middle-aged woman who had been exposed to COVID-19.

The rearrangement links TRBV5-4 to TRBJ2-7, with 12 bases aligning to TRBD1. CDR3 length: 15 amino acids. Germline trimming cut 1 base from V and 5 bases from J; bases unmatched to any gene: 4. CDR1 SGHNT and CDR2 YYREEE come from the germline V gene (reference sequence). In DNA, the CDR3 is TGTGCCAGCAGCTTGTTTGGGACAGGGGGCGACGAGCAGTACTTC. Translation gives CASSLFGTGGDEQYF.

This clone came up many times. The chain has TRBV21-1 and TRBJ2-7; TRBD2, the D gene given by the table, was not confirmed from the DNA. TRBV21-1 is flagged as a pseudogene. The CDR3 covers 15 residues. CDR3 residues: CASPNPAGDSYEQYF. In nucleotides, the CDR3 is TGTGCCAGCCCCAACCCAGCGGGTGATTCCTACGAGCAGTACTTC.

The chain combines TRBV11-3 with TRBJ1-2; weak D call: TRBD1 (5 bases). Germline CDR1 is SGHNT and CDR2 is YENEEA. Trimming cost V 6 bases and J 2 bases, with 10 bases left between them. This CDR3 has 13 amino acids. The DNA for the CDR3 is TGTGCCAGCAGTCCAGGGCCCAACTATGGCTACACCTTC. Its protein product is CASSPGPNYGYTF.

This rearrangement joins TRBV6-1 to TRBJ2-4, with 9 bases lining up with TRBD1. The CDR3 loop spans 16 amino acids. Germline V gene sequence: CDR1 MNHNS, CDR2 SASEGT. V was pared by 4 bases and J by 6 bases, with 10 bases of the junction left unmatched. The CDR3 DNA follows: TGTGCCAGCAGTGGGTTTCCGGGACAGGGAACAAACATTCAGTACTTC. Its protein product is CASSGFPGQGTNIQYF.

This clone appeared a few times. V usage is TRBV29-1 and J usage is TRBJ1-4; possible D gene TRBD1, 5 bases. V lost 3 bases and J 7 bases, leaving 12 bases between the germline ends. This CDR3 is built from 13 residues. CDR1 and CDR2 from the germline V gene are SQVTM and ANQGSEA. Here the CDR3 reads CSVDGGRSEKLFF. The CDR3, as DNA: TGCAGCGTTGACGGGGGTCGGAGTGAAAAACTGTTTTTT.

This clone was found a few times. The V and J genes are TRBV3-1 (or the pseudogene TRBV3-2) and TRBJ2-7, with a tentative D call TRBD1 (5 bases). V gave up 4 bases and J gave up 0 bases, with 16 bases separating them. Germline CDR1 reads LGHDT; CDR2 reads YNNKEL (reference sequence). The CDR3 has 16 residues. In DNA, the CDR3 is TGTGCCAGCAGCCCACCGACGGCAGGGCGCTCCTACGAGCAGTACTTC. It encodes CASSPPTAGRSYEQYF.

The rearrangement uses TRBV6-5 and TRBJ2-7; 9 bases align to TRBD1. The CDR3 length is 14 residues. Germline values: CDR1 MNHEY, CDR2 SVGAGI. V trimming: 6 bases; J trimming: 6 bases; junction bases outside the gene matches: 9. For the CDR3, the DNA is TGTGCCAGCAGCCCGGGACAGGGTCCCTCCGAGCAGTACTTC. As protein: CASSPGQGPSEQYF.

The J gene is TRBJ1-6, the V gene TRBV6-2 or TRBV6-3; D is possibly TRBD1 (5 bases). The CDR3 is made up of 14 amino acids. The germline gives CDR1 MNHEY, CDR2 SVGEGT. The V gene lost 4 bases and the J gene lost 12 bases, with 16 bases spanning the gap. The CDR3 nucleotides read TGTGCCAGCAGTTCCCCTCGACAGAGTTTACCCCTCCACTTT. This encodes CASSSPRQSLPLHF.

This sequence joins TRBV2 and TRBJ2-7; 8 nucleotides line up with TRBD2. The length of the CDR3 is 13 residues. Germline CDR1 is SNHLY and CDR2 is FYNNEI. V was pared by 6 bases and J by 7 bases, with 8 bases of the junction left unmatched. The DNA for the CDR3 is TGTGCCAGCAGGGTCGGGGGGGCGAGAGAGCAGTACTTC. Translation gives CASRVGGAREQYF.

This sequence joins TRBV3-1 (or the pseudogene TRBV3-2) and TRBJ2-7, with TRBD2 identical over 7 bases. CDR3 size: 14 residues. The V and J ends lost 2 bases and 9 bases, in that order; junction bases with no gene match: 10. The V gene's germline CDR1 is LGHDT and CDR2 YNNKEL (reference sequence). CDR3 nucleotide sequence: TGTGCCAGCAGCCAATCCGTCACCAGGGAGGGGCAGTACTTC. This codes for CASSQSVTREGQYF.

The CDR3 bases are TGCGCCAGCAGCTCCGACAGGGTCTTCTCTGGCTACACCTTC. Translating gives CASSSDRVFSGYTF. V usage is TRBV5-1 and J usage is TRBJ1-2, with TRBD1 matching over 7 bases. The CDR3 is 14 residues long. V shed 3 bases, J shed 7 bases, and the junction held 9 bases outside the gene matches. Germline V CDR1 and CDR2: SGHRS, YFSETQ.

The chain has TRBV19 and TRBJ2-2; 14 nucleotides line up with TRBD2. Germline V gene data show CDR1 as LNHDA and CDR2 as SQIVND (reference sequence). Trimming took 6 bases from V and 3 from J; bases not matched to a gene: 9. The CDR3 covers 18 residues. Here the CDR3 DNA reads TGTGCCAGTAGGCCTCACTCGGGACTAGCGGGGGACACCGGGGAGCTGTTTTTT. Translation: CASRPHSGLAGDTGELFF.

Written as DNA, the CDR3 is TGTGCCAGCAGCCTGGGGGCAGGGGCGGCTTTCTTT. It yields the protein CASSLGAGAAFF. This chain links TRBV11-1 with TRBJ1-1; D may be TRBD1 (6 bases). The CDR3 covers 12 residues. Germline V lookup: CDR1 SGHAT, CDR2 FQDESV (reference sequence). Between the trimmed V and J ends, which lost 5 bases and 11 bases, there was a span of 15 bases.

The V call is TRBV29-1, the J call TRBJ1-1, with TRBD1 matching over 10 bases. The CDR3 is 14 residues long. Germline CDR1 and CDR2: SQVTM and ANQGSEA. With V trimmed by 6 bases and J by 10 bases, 14 bases remained unmatched. The CDR3 sequence is CSVFDRGRGSGAFF. For the CDR3, the DNA is TGCAGCGTCTTCGACAGGGGGCGAGGTTCGGGAGCTTTCTTT.

This clone has just a few counts. Other DNA sequences in this specimen translate into the identical CDR3. This sequence joins TRBV18 and TRBJ1-1, with 9 bases lining up with TRBD1. The CDR3 is 14 residues long. With V trimmed by 3 bases and J by 4 bases, 3 bases remained unmatched. Germline values: CDR1 KGHSH, CDR2 LQKENI. DNA of the CDR3: TGTGCCAGCTCACCCGACAGGGGGTTCACTGAAGCTTTCTTT. Its protein product is CASSPDRGFTEAFF.

This clone was found many times. V and J are TRBV20-1 and TRBJ2-3; D remains ambiguous. V was cut by 4 bases and J by 4 bases, with 6 bases left in between. The germline V gene has CDR1 DFQATT and CDR2 SNEGSKA (reference sequence). The CDR3 is 11 amino acids. CDR3 bases: TGCAGTGCTATCCGGGCAGATACGCAGTATTTT. It codes for CSAIRADTQYF.

V usage is TRBV9 and J usage is TRBJ2-2; D is perhaps TRBD1 (7 bases). The CDR3 sequence is 18 residues long. Trimming pared 0 bases from V and 5 bases from J, leaving 20 bases between. The V gene's germline CDR1 is SGDLS and CDR2 YYNGEE. CDR3 sequence: CASSVERQGGVVTGELFF. The CDR3 DNA is TGTGCCAGCAGCGTAGAAAGGCAGGGGGGAGTGGTAACCGGGGAGCTGTTTTTT.

This chain uses TRBV6-5 with TRBJ1-5; 7 positions match TRBD1. V gave up 6 bases and J gave up 4 bases; unmatched junction bases: 3. Germline lookup yields CDR1 MNHEY and CDR2 SVGAGI. This CDR3 spans 13 amino acids. The CDR3 spells CASRDRVNQPQHF. The CDR3 DNA reads TGTGCCAGCAGAGACAGGGTAAATCAGCCCCAGCATTTT.

This clone was picked up one time. The chain recombines TRBV7-2 with TRBJ1-1, with TRBD1 matching over 7 bases. The CDR3 is 14 amino acids. Germline assignment: CDR1 SGHTA and CDR2 FQGNSA. V lost 4 bases to trimming and J lost 3 bases; unmatched junction nucleotides: 5. The CDR3 spells CASSSDGQDTEAFF. CDR3 DNA sequence: TGTGCCAGCAGCTCGGACGGACAGGACACTGAAGCTTTCTTT.

The chain is built from TRBV12-3 or TRBV12-4 and TRBJ1-1, with 10 positions matching TRBD1. Trimming at V came to 8 bases and at J to 10 bases, leaving 10 bases not matched to a gene. This CDR3 has 13 residues. CDR3 loop: CASDRGRNDRAFF. CDR3 bases: TGTGCCAGCGACAGGGGGCGCAATGATCGAGCTTTCTTT.